A few counts support the clone carrying this TCR beta chain. Its antigen is currently unknown. TCRdb ran MiXCR on the reads and lists one entry per CDR3 protein. This repertoire shows roughly 700,000 distinct CDR3 sequences, roughly a third found once; its top ten account for roughly 18%. Germline V gives CDR1 MNHEY, CDR2 SVGEGT. CDR3 length: 11 amino acids. Trimming removed 7 bases at V and 3 bases at J, with 4 bases between. The source of the sample is a study of T cell repertoires in cytomegalovirus infection. Study details: CMV infection together with matching HLA type was indicated by public TCR beta signatures.

The rearrangement links TRBV6-2 or TRBV6-3 to TRBJ2-1; D uncertain. The TCR was taken from a human donor in good health (CMV status not recorded). Some clones in this sample may be carry-over from other donors' samples. The specimen was cultured PBMCs, collected from culture after CMV antigen stimulation. The CDR3 DNA is TGTGCCAGCACATTCTACAATGAGCAGTTCTTC. It codes for CASTFYNEQFF.